These 20 T cell receptor beta chains were all obtained from the same sample, sequenced in a study of cytomegalovirus exposure and HLA in healthy donors. Use of 60 Vbeta and 13 Jbeta primers characterized the PCR. The table came from immunoSEQ multiplex PCR; TCRdb's copy has only in-frame clones and leaves some out. The sample has over 110,000 clones, about 76% seen once. The material sequenced was PBMCs. The receptors originated from a female donor in good health and CMV-seronegative.

This clone was counted a single time. V gene TRBV11-3 combines with J gene TRBJ2-1; TRBD1 aligns across 11 bases. CDR1 and CDR2 (germline): SGHNT, YENEEA. The CDR3 has 13 residues. Unmatched junction bases numbered 6, after V lost 10 bases and J lost 7 bases. The CDR3 bases are TGTGCCACCGAGGACAGGGGGCCGAATGAGCAGTTCTTC. This translates into CATEDRGPNEQFF.

V gene TRBV9 combines with J gene TRBJ1-2, with 7 nucleotides matching TRBD1. This CDR3 is built from 14 residues. The V and J ends lost 0 bases and 4 bases, in that order; junction bases with no gene match: 3. The germline gives CDR1 SGDLS, CDR2 YYNGEE. The CDR3, as DNA: TGTGCCAGCAGCGTAGAGGGGGCCGGCTATGGCTACACCTTC. Protein sequence: CASSVEGAGYGYTF.

The chain carries TRBV7-9 and TRBJ2-4, with a weak D call TRBD2 (5 bases). The V end was cut by 3 bases, the J end by 9 bases, with 18 bases between. The CDR3 consists of 15 residues. Germline assignment: CDR1 SEHNR and CDR2 FQNEAQ (reference sequence). The CDR3 DNA reads as TGTGCCAGCAGCTTGATGACGCCCGGACTGAGCATTCAGTACTTC. It codes for CASSLMTPGLSIQYF.

V is TRBV7-9 and J is TRBJ2-7; TRBD1 matches at 11 bases. CDR1 and CDR2 from the germline V gene are SEHNR and FQNEAQ (reference sequence). Trimming removed 3 bases from V and 3 bases from J; junction bases left unmatched: 4. The CDR3 length is 15 residues. The CDR3 bases are TGTGCCAGCAGCTTTGGACAGGGGGCCGGCTACGAGCAGTACTTC. Protein product: CASSFGQGAGYEQYF.

This clone has a handful of counts. CDR3 protein: CASSPRTGLTDTQYF. The DNA for the CDR3 is TGTGCCAGCAGCCCCCGGACAGGGTTGACAGATACGCAGTATTTT. This chain uses TRBV11-2 with TRBJ2-3; 8 bases fit TRBD1. Germline V gene sequence: CDR1 SGHAT, CDR2 FQNNGV. J was trimmed by 3 bases and V by 5 bases; bases with no gene match: 7. The CDR3 sequence is 15 residues long.

J is TRBJ2-3 and V is TRBV2; no reliable D call. This CDR3 has 14 residues. Per the germline V gene, CDR1 is SNHLY and CDR2 is FYNNEI. Trimming pared 9 bases from V and 5 bases from J, leaving 18 bases between. The CDR3 DNA sequence: TGTGCCAGTCCCAGAGGTGGCCAGTTAGATACGCAGTATTTT. As protein: CASPRGGQLDTQYF.

The V and J genes are TRBV7-9 and TRBJ2-7; 8 bases line up with TRBD1. From germline, CDR1 is SEHNR and CDR2 FQNEAQ (reference sequence). CDR3 size: 14 residues. The trim removed 2 bases at V and 5 bases at J, leaving 5 bases unmatched. The CDR3 sequence: CASSLQGAKNEQYF. CDR3 nucleotides: TGTGCCAGCAGCTTACAGGGGGCGAAGAACGAGCAGTACTTC.

The chain combines TRBV30 with TRBJ2-5; possibly TRBD1 for D (6 bases). Germline CDR1 is GTSNPN and CDR2 is SVGIG (reference sequence). The germline V and J ends were trimmed by 5 bases and 2 bases, with 9 bases remaining between them. CDR3 length: 12 residues. CDR3 DNA: TGTGCCTGGGGACAGACACAAGAGACCCAGTACTTC. It yields the protein CAWGQTQETQYF.

V is TRBV9 and J is TRBJ2-1; TRBD1 aligns across 8 bases. The J segment lost 10 bases and the V segment lost 4 bases, leaving 7 bases of the junction unmatched. The CDR3 extends over 13 amino acids. The germline gives CDR1 SGDLS, CDR2 YYNGEE. DNA for the CDR3: TGTGCCAGCAGCCCATCAGGGGGCGGCGAGCAGTTCTTC. This gives the protein CASSPSGGGEQFF.

The rearrangement joins TRBV18 to TRBJ2-7; 7 bases align to TRBD2. The germline V gene encodes CDR1 KGHSH and CDR2 LQKENI. V trimming: 3 bases; J trimming: 1 base; junction bases outside the gene matches: 6. The CDR3 extends over 15 amino acids. This CDR3 reads CASSPGLPPSYEQYF. The CDR3 DNA is TGTGCCAGCTCACCGGGACTACCGCCTTCCTACGAGCAGTACTTC.

The chain has TRBV7-2 and TRBJ1-2, with 11 bases fitting TRBD1. Germline loops: CDR1 SGHTA, CDR2 FQGNSA. Trimming cost V 5 bases and J 4 bases; bases outside gene matches: 6. The CDR3 consists of 15 residues. CDR3 region: CASSGGTGGPYGYTF. The CDR3 coding sequence is TGTGCCAGCAGCGGAGGGACAGGGGGACCCTATGGCTACACCTTC.

This clone has just a few counts. V usage is TRBV6-6 and J usage is TRBJ2-1, with 8 bases fitting TRBD2. CDR3 size: 12 residues. Germline trimming cut 5 bases from V and 9 bases from J; bases unmatched to any gene: 3. The germline V gene encodes CDR1 MNHNY and CDR2 SVGAGI (reference sequence). The CDR3 bases are TGTGCCAGCAGTACGGCGGGGGGTGAGCAGTTCTTC. This gives the protein CASSTAGGEQFF.

In DNA, the CDR3 is TGCGCCAGCGGAGGGGAGGGGCCTTTGGGCACAGATACGCAGTATTTT. Amino acid sequence: CASGGEGPLGTDTQYF. This chain uses TRBV10-1 with TRBJ2-3; the match to TRBD2 covers 7 bases. Germline values: CDR1 WNHNN, CDR2 SYGVQD (reference sequence). The CDR3 consists of 16 residues. Unmatched junction bases numbered 12, after V lost 8 bases and J lost 1 base.

This clone was detected only a few times. The chain uses TRBV27 and TRBJ2-1, with TRBD2 matching over 7 bases. V was pared by 2 bases and J by 8 bases, with 12 bases of the junction left unmatched. The germline V gene encodes CDR1 MNHEY and CDR2 SMNVEV (reference sequence). The CDR3 is 16 residues long. CDR3 amino acids: CASSLRALAGAYEQFF. CDR3 sequence (DNA): TGTGCCAGCAGTTTAAGGGCCCTGGCGGGAGCTTATGAGCAGTTCTTC.

This sequence joins TRBV6-5 and TRBJ2-1; a weak D match, TRBD1 (5 bases). Trimming cost V 8 bases and J 5 bases, with 13 bases left between them. The germline CDR1 and CDR2 sequences are MNHEY and SVGAGI. The CDR3 is made up of 13 amino acids. CDR3 DNA: TGTGCCAGCGGACCCCGACAGAACAATGAGCAGTTCTTC. Translating it yields CASGPRQNNEQFF.

The rearrangement uses TRBV5-1 and TRBJ2-3; TRBD1 is a possible D gene (5 bases). The V gene lost 1 base and the J gene lost 0 bases, with 6 bases spanning the gap. The V gene's germline CDR1 is SGHRS and CDR2 YFSETQ. This CDR3 region has 14 residues. Written as DNA, the CDR3 is TGCGCCAGCAGCTTGCGACAGAGCACAGATACGCAGTATTTT. It specifies CASSLRQSTDTQYF.

V usage is TRBV27 and J usage is TRBJ1-4, with 8 bases identical to TRBD1. The CDR3 consists of 13 residues. With V trimmed by 6 bases and J by 8 bases, 5 bases remained unmatched. Germline-derived CDR1 and CDR2 are MNHEY and SMNVEV (reference sequence). CDR3 sequence reads: CASSRDRGEKLFF. CDR3 nucleotide sequence: TGTGCCAGCAGCCGCGACAGGGGCGAAAAACTGTTTTTT.

This chain joins TRBV5-4 and TRBJ1-1, with a tentative D call TRBD1 (5 bases). CDR3 length: 15 amino acids. V dropped 4 bases and J dropped 0 bases, with 13 bases sitting between them. CDR1 and CDR2 from the germline V gene are SGHNT and YYREEE (reference sequence). CDR3 coding DNA: TGTGCCAGCAGCCGGGGAGGGGATATGAACACTGAAGCTTTCTTT. This sequence encodes CASSRGGDMNTEAFF.

The chain carries TRBV7-9 and TRBJ1-2; possible D gene TRBD1, 6 bases. The CDR3 covers 15 residues. V lost 1 base, J lost 5 bases, and 14 bases lay in between. CDR1 and CDR2 from the germline V gene are SEHNR and FQNEAQ (reference sequence). The CDR3 spells CASSLVVGQGYGYTF. The CDR3, as DNA: TGTGCCAGCAGCTTAGTTGTCGGGCAGGGGTATGGCTACACCTTC.

V is TRBV4-1 and J is TRBJ2-7; 7 nucleotides line up with TRBD1. The germline V gene encodes CDR1 MGHRA and CDR2 YSYEKL. The ends lost 2 bases at V and 7 bases at J; junction bases unmatched: 23. The CDR3 totals 19 residues. The CDR3 here is CASSQKPPFYEAPGGEQYF. The CDR3 DNA is TGCGCCAGCAGCCAAAAACCTCCCTTTTATGAGGCCCCAGGGGGAGAGCAGTACTTC.